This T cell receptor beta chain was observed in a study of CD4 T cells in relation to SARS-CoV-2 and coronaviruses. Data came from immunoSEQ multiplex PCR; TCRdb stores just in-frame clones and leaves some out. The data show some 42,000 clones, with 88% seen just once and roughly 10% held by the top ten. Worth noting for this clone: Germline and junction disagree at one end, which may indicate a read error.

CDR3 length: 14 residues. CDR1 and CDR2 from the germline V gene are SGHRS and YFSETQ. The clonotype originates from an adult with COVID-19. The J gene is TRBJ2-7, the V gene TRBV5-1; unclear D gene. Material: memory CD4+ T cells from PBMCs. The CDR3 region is CASSLEGRSYGQYF. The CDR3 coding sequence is TGCGCCAGCAGCTTGGAGGGTCGTTCTTACGGGCAGTACTTC. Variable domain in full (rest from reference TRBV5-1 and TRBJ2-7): KAGVTQTPRYLIKTRGQQVTLSCSPISGHRSVSWYQQTPGQGLQFLFEYFSETQRNKGNFPGRFSGRQFSNSRSEMNVSTLELGDSALYLCASSLEGRSYGQYFGPGTRLTVT.